The clone carrying this T cell receptor beta chain was counted only a few times. No antigen is known for it. This sample stems from a study of early T cells in non-severe SARS-CoV-2 infection. Study context: The study sequenced bulk RNA from unsorted whole blood, with chains unpaired.

Unique molecular identifiers were affixed to single, distinct cDNA molecules. TCRdb used MiXCR to reprocess the 5' RACE reads, holding one entry per CDR3 protein. The sample shows some 100,000 distinct CDR3 sequences, approximately 15% of them seen only once. The germline V gene encodes CDR1 SGHVS and CDR2 FQNEAQ. This CDR3 is 16 amino acids long. Unmatched junction bases numbered 7, after V lost 4 bases and J lost 5 bases. Study findings and constraints: Anti-spike CD8 responses were favored by VDJdb matching, which missed private and CD4 specificities.

Material for sequencing was whole blood. This chain uses TRBV7-8 with TRBJ2-1, with 11 bases aligning to TRBD2. This clonotype was obtained from an adult who was a healthcare worker with PCR-confirmed SARS-CoV-2 infection or an uninfected control (not recorded which). CDR3 in DNA: TGTGCCAGCAGCTACTATAGCGGGGGGGCCGACAATGAGCAGTTCTTC. It specifies CASSYYSGGADNEQFF.